This T cell receptor beta chain was recorded in a study of cytomegalovirus exposure and HLA in healthy donors. The CDR3 extends over 14 amino acids. Germline V gives CDR1 SGHDN, CDR2 FVKESK. Trimming cost V 0 bases and J 5 bases, with 10 bases left between them. Healthy bone marrow donors made up the donors. Points from the study as a whole: TRBV6-2, TRBV6-3 and other indistinguishable V segments were excluded. Reports state that TCR beta sequences accurately predicted most subjects' HLA-A and HLA-B alleles. A later analysis linked a missense DCLRE1C variant to TCR beta V- and J-gene trimming.

13 Jbeta primers and 60 Vbeta primers were used for the PCR. Profiled with immunoSEQ multiplex PCR; TCRdb holds only in-frame clones, not every one. The sample shows about 190,000 clones, roughly 88% of them seen only once. Details on this clone: Its antigen remains unidentified.

This clonotype originated in a boy aged 2 to 10 in good health and CMV-seronegative. The chain carries TRBV14 and TRBJ1-1, with TRBD1 as a possible D gene (6 bases). The sample was PBMCs. In nucleotides, the CDR3 is TGTGCCAGCAGCCAAGATTTAAGGGGGACTGAAGCTTTCTTT. Translation: CASSQDLRGTEAFF.